This TCR beta chain was documented in a study of blood T cell repertoires in COVID-19. In the study overall: Collection of acute and convalescent COVID-19 samples took place in the United States, Italy and Spain. PBMCs, B-cell-depleted T cells, or T cells were the source of the cDNA or gDNA that made up the material.

V lost 1 base to trimming and J lost 4 bases, with 13 bases between them. Germline V gene data show CDR1 as SGHAT and CDR2 as FQNNGV. This CDR3 region has 15 residues. The authors' processing: Estimation of nucleated cell counts relied on the amplification of reference gene primers. TCRdb's table, derived via immunoSEQ multiplex PCR, lists solely in-frame clones and lacks some. D and trimming were read from the DNA, whereas the V and J calls and clone size are those reported in that table. The table shows around 80,000 clones, with roughly 80% occurring only once. Specimen: peripheral blood. The chain combines TRBV11-2 with TRBJ1-2, with a weak D call TRBD1 (6 bases). This TCR was recovered from a woman aged 80 or over with active or convalescent COVID-19. This chain's CDR3 is CASSLVRGGGYGYTF. The CDR3 nucleotides are TGTGCCAGCAGCTTAGTCCGGGGAGGGGGCTATGGCTACACCTTC.